This TCR beta chain was recovered during a study of T cell repertoires in cytomegalovirus infection. Study information: Matching HLA type, along with CMV infection, was indicated by public TCR beta signatures. The study's findings and limits: HLA-C-restricted, CMV-specific TCR beta clonotypes were dominant ex vivo.

CDR3 length equals 15 residues. V gave up 2 bases and J gave up 2 bases, with 13 bases separating them. This clonotype was seen at least ten times. As yet, its antigen is unknown. TCRdb passed the reads through MiXCR, listing each CDR3 protein once. The table has 150,000 to 200,000 distinct CDR3 sequences, under 15% seen once; the top ten hold 20% to 30%. The chain recombines TRBV12-3 or TRBV12-4 with TRBJ2-7; either TRBD1 or TRBD2 may supply D (5 bases each). This sequence originates from a human donor in good health (CMV status not recorded). Some clones in this sample may be carry-over from other donors' samples. Sequencing was performed on PBMCs. CDR3 nucleotides: TGTGCCAGCAGTTTATCGTTCCGGGGCCCCTACGAGCAGTACTTC. Translating gives CASSLSFRGPYEQYF.